The text below deals with one T cell receptor beta chain. The data belong to a study of HIV-infected patients and healthy controls. Antiretroviral therapy had run roughly three months, about 14 weeks, before follow-up blood collection. Whole blood was used without fractionation, so all unsorted peripheral T cells were included. Reverse transcription used around 500 ng RNA and constant-region primers for alpha and beta. Each of the alpha and beta chains got its own library through chain-specific third strand synthesis with indices. All rearrangements within a chain used one primer pair; cDNA molecules carried barcodes. TCRdb used MiXCR to reprocess the 5' RACE reads, holding one entry per CDR3 protein. The table records several thousand distinct CDR3 sequences, about 8.6% of them present only once. The CDR3 runs to 17 residues. From germline, CDR1 is MGHDK and CDR2 SYGVNS. Germline trimming cut 4 bases from V and 2 bases from J; bases unmatched to any gene: 10.

The rearrangement links TRBV25-1 to TRBJ2-3, with 9 bases that match TRBD2. The TCR was taken from an adult with HIV infection. The specimen was blood, collected during antiretroviral therapy. The CDR3, as DNA: TGTGCCAGCAGTGTCGGGGCTAGCGGGGACCTCACAGATACGCAGTATTTT. Its protein product is CASSVGASGDLTDTQYF.